This TCR beta chain was obtained from a study of identical twins (dated by TCRdb to 2015 to 2016). Notes on the research overall: The study deep-sequenced TCR alpha and beta repertoires from monozygotic twins, unrelated adults of various ages and cord blood to test whether fetal clonotypes persist. To rule out contamination, the twin experiments were replicated at different times with different library preparation protocols.

Overall results and qualifications from the work: Out-of-frame TCR alpha sharing in monozygotic twins was systematically underestimated by recombination models, whereas sharing between unrelated individuals was in agreement with the recombination models. Out-of-frame TCR alpha sequences shared between twins showed an excess of low generation-probability sequences compared with coincidental sharing between unrelated individuals. Zero-insertion analyses could be partly confounded by invariant T cells such as MAIT and iNKT, though diverse VJ usage argued against such confounding for most clonotypes. A weaker excess of twin sharing was found in beta out-of-frame sequences because the signal-to-noise ratio was lowered by fewer shared sequences. Conclusions relied on cross-sectional statistical analysis, since the same donors could not be followed over many years. Fewer insertions were carried by abundant cord blood beta clonotypes, a similar but weaker trend appeared in young adult naive repertoires, and no such trend appeared in memory repertoires.

All donors were healthy Caucasians. The germline V gene (reference sequence) supplies CDR1 LGHDT and CDR2 YNNKEL. The CDR3 measures 15 amino acids from cysteine to phenylalanine. The DNA shown is the 45-base CDR3, in frame from base 1. V gives up 5 bases and J gives up 2 bases, and the segment between their germline ends measures 16 bases. Library preparation employed 5' RACE. For sequencing, an Illumina HiSeq 2000 was employed. Template switching introduced a universal primer binding site; the final cDNA contained a unique molecular identifier, enabling accurate counting of TCR cDNA molecules. Specific primers in the conserved constant-segment region were used to synthesize first-strand cDNA for the TCR alpha and beta chains. To control for contamination, every cDNA library was double barcoded, receiving both a SMART-Mk sample barcode and Illumina barcodes. TruSeq adapter sequences along with Illumina sample barcodes were introduced in two successive PCR steps. Sequencing of the TCR alpha and beta cDNA libraries was done on the Illumina HiSeq platform using custom primers. The paper's data handling went like this. Raw reads were processed with MiGEC to extract unique molecular identifiers, and MiXCR was used to determine CDR3 positions. Recombination models were inferred per individual with the repgenHMM and IGoR tools using an EM algorithm. Shared clonotypes were analyzed with the tcR package in R, and sharing was normalized by the product of cloneset sizes. To study raw recombination without the effects of thymic and clonal selection, out-of-frame nonproductive sequences were analyzed. TCRdb cleaned the public reads at Q25 with fastp, built clones with MiXCR and kept in-frame beta chains. Every entry covers one CDR3 protein and lists the most common genes and DNA from its rows. The V and J calls were not made by the authors but by TCRdb's processing. A total of more than 1.5 million distinct CDR3 sequences appear in this sample, less than 40% of them only once. The top ten hold over 0.25% of the sample.

A note on this clonotype: Its antigen remains undetermined. No base-level quality is on record; no much larger clone is a single base apart.

Input material: cord blood. This TCR was sampled from a newborn girl in good health. Rearrangement joined TRBV3-1 to TRBJ2-7; the D element might be TRBD1 or TRBD2, as each aligns at 5 bases. The CDR3: CASSFPGGPTYEQYF. The DNA reads as follows: TGTGCCAGCAGCTTCCCTGGGGGACCCACCTACGAGCAGTACTTC.